Presented here are 2 T cell receptor beta chains from one specimen sequenced in a study of cytomegalovirus exposure and HLA in healthy donors. TCRdb keeps only in-frame clones here, not all; method: immunoSEQ multiplex PCR. The table has 100,000 to 150,000 clones, roughly 87% seen once. Sequences were obtained from PBMCs. The source is a young woman in good health and CMV-seronegative.

This rearrangement joins TRBV6-5 to TRBJ1-2; 8 positions agree with TRBD1. CDR3 size: 15 residues. CDR1 is MNHEY, CDR2 SVGAGI, per germline. V shed 7 bases and J 7 bases; nucleotides not matched to a gene: 14. CDR3 in amino acids: CASTRYETGDSGYTF. CDR3 nucleotide sequence: TGTGCCAGCACCCGATACGAGACAGGGGACAGTGGCTACACCTTC.

The V call is TRBV2, the J call TRBJ1-4, with 9 bases matching TRBD1. The CDR3 contains 13 residues. CDR1 and CDR2 (germline): SNHLY, FYNNEI. Trimming at V came to 6 bases and at J to 8 bases, leaving 4 bases not matched to a gene. CDR3 in amino acids: CASRRTGAEKLFF. CDR3 DNA: TGTGCCAGCAGACGGACAGGGGCGGAAAAACTGTTTTTT.